Included here is one TCR beta chain sequence, with context. Its antigen is as yet unknown. Germline-derived CDR1 and CDR2 are MDHEN and SYDVKM. CDR3 length: 12 amino acids. V was clipped by 5 bases and J by 5 bases, with 8 bases between them. This entry comes from a study of T cells in localized non-small cell lung cancer. General study findings and limits: Researchers found a median approximately 50 of the top 100 tumor clones in adjacent lung. Clonality of T cells reached its maximum in uninvolved adjacent lung, surpassing tumor.

Profiled with immunoSEQ multiplex PCR; TCRdb holds only in-frame clones, not every one. The sample lists 4,300 or so clones, more than 85% occurring once. The source was peripheral blood, collected before any cancer treatment. This TCR derives from a woman between 35 and 75 years old with stage I lung adenocarcinoma. J is TRBJ2-3 and V is TRBV28; D is unclear. CDR3 coding DNA: TGTGCCAGCAGTGCCCTACAAGATACGCAGTATTTT. Translating it yields CASSALQDTQYF.